The next 18 T cell receptor beta chains were all read from a single sample in a study of cytomegalovirus exposure and HLA in healthy donors. PCR amplification relied on 60 Vbeta primers (plus 13 Jbeta primers). The assay was immunoSEQ multiplex PCR, and TCRdb's table has in-frame clones only and misses some. The sample carries roughly 100,000 clones, roughly 80% recorded once. The sample consisted of PBMCs. The receptors here all came from a man aged 45 to 65 in good health and CMV-seronegative.

This sequence joins TRBV18 and TRBJ2-5; perhaps TRBD1 as D (6 bases). The germline V and J ends were trimmed by 5 bases and 5 bases, with 12 bases remaining between them. The CDR3 is 13 amino acids. The germline CDR1 and CDR2 sequences are KGHSH and LQKENI. CDR3 sequence reads: CASSEDRLETQYF. The CDR3 nucleotides are TGTGCCAGCTCAGAGGACAGATTGGAGACCCAGTACTTC. Full variable domain (remainder filled in from reference TRBV18 and TRBJ2-5): NAGVMQNPRHLVRRRGQEARLRCSPMKGHSHVYWYRQLPEEGLKFMVYLQKENIIDESGMPKERFSAEFPKEGPSILRIQQVVRGDSAAYFCASSEDRLETQYFGPGTRLLVL.

The chain recombines TRBV2 with TRBJ2-3; D call uncertain. V lost 6 bases to trimming and J lost 0 bases, with 16 bases between them. The CDR3 spans 16 residues. The germline V gene encodes CDR1 SNHLY and CDR2 FYNNEI. The CDR3: CASRSSYAASTDTQYF. The CDR3 DNA is TGTGCCAGCAGGAGTAGCTACGCGGCTAGCACAGATACGCAGTATTTT.

The chain has TRBV6-5 and TRBJ2-5, with D possibly being TRBD1 (5 bases). CDR3 length equals 15 residues. CDR1 MNHEY and CDR2 SVGAGI come from the germline V gene. V shed 10 bases and J shed 5 bases, with 23 bases lying between them. CDR3 residues: CATSRQGNGGETQYF. The CDR3 nucleotides read TGTGCCACATCCCGCCAGGGTAATGGTGGGGAGACCCAGTACTTC.

The CDR3 DNA reads TGTGCCGGGGGGGGGAGACGGGGGGTTGGTGGGGCCAACGTCCTGACTTTC. The encoded protein is CAGGGRRGVGGANVLTF. The V and J genes are TRBV30 and TRBJ2-6, with TRBD2 matching 7 bases. With 8 bases clipped from V and 3 bases from J, the junction kept 16 bases outside the gene matches. The CDR3 runs to 17 residues. Germline-derived CDR1 and CDR2 are GTSNPN and SVGIG (reference sequence). The full variable domain, in which reference TRBV30 and TRBJ2-6 provide the parts outside the CDR3, is SQTIHQWPATLVQPVGSPLSLECTVEGTSNPNLYWYRQAAGRGLQLLFYSVGIGQISSEVPQNLSASRPQDRQFILSSKKLLLSDSGFYLCAGGGRRGVGGANVLTFGAGSRLTVL.

The chain carries TRBV7-9 and TRBJ2-2; 10 bases line up with TRBD1. The junction had 11 bases not matched to a gene; V was cut back by 5 bases and J by 5 bases. The CDR3 length is 17 residues. Looked up from germline, CDR1 is SEHNR and CDR2 is FQNEAQ (reference sequence). CDR3 protein: CASSNPTGGADTGELFF. The CDR3 DNA sequence: TGTGCCAGCAGCAATCCGACAGGGGGCGCGGATACCGGGGAGCTGTTTTTT. The full variable domain, with the rest looked up from reference TRBV7-9 and TRBJ2-2, is DTGVSQNPRHKITKRGQNVTFRCDPISEHNRLYWYRQTLGQGPEFLTYFQNEAQLEKSRLLSDRFSAERPKGSFSTLEIQRTEQGDSAMYLCASSNPTGGADTGELFFGEGSRLTVL.

The chain recombines TRBV7-2 with TRBJ2-6; the match to TRBD1 covers 7 bases. Germline V gene data show CDR1 as SGHTA and CDR2 as FQGNSA. With V trimmed by 1 base and J by 0 bases, 6 bases remained unmatched. The CDR3 runs to 18 residues. The CDR3 nucleotides read TGTGCCAGCAGCTTAGTTGGGACAGCCAACTCTGGGGCCAACGTCCTGACTTTC. It encodes CASSLVGTANSGANVLTF.

The rearrangement joins TRBV11-2 to TRBJ2-1; perhaps TRBD2 as D (7 bases). Germline loops: CDR1 SGHAT, CDR2 FQNNGV. Trimming took 5 bases from V and 9 from J, leaving 23 bases between them. The CDR3 is 16 residues long. The CDR3 loop is CASSLHGGQGWSEQFF. The CDR3 nucleotides read TGTGCCAGCAGCCTCCACGGGGGGCAGGGGTGGAGTGAGCAGTTCTTC.

This clone came up a few times. One junction end does not reproduce the germline sequence, and a read error may be involved. The chain employs TRBV7-7 and TRBJ2-1; the match to TRBD2 covers 7 bases. Germline loops: CDR1 SSHAT, CDR2 FNYEAQ (reference sequence). The CDR3 loop spans 14 amino acids. The CDR3: CASSLGTNRGEQFF. DNA of the CDR3: TGTGCTAGCAGCTTGGGGACTAACCGCGGTGAGCAGTTCTTC.

This chain connects TRBV7-8 to TRBJ2-6, with D perhaps TRBD2 (5 bases). CDR1 is SGHVS and CDR2 is FQNEAQ in the germline V gene. The CDR3 covers 16 residues. V was cut by 1 base and J by 2 bases, with 9 bases left in between. CDR3 nucleotide sequence: TGTGCCAGCAGCTTAGGATTGAGGGCTGGGGCCAACGTCCTGACTTTC. It codes for CASSLGLRAGANVLTF.

The rearrangement links TRBV5-1 to TRBJ2-3, with D maybe TRBD2 (6 bases). The CDR3 is 16 amino acids. Looked up from germline, CDR1 is SGHRS and CDR2 is YFSETQ. Deletions cut 4 bases from V and 1 base from J, with 16 bases between. In DNA form, the CDR3 reads TGCGCCAGCAGCCTGGGAGGCTGGGGCGGCACAGATACGCAGTATTTT. It codes for CASSLGGWGGTDTQYF.

The V call is TRBV5-1, the J call TRBJ2-3, with D possibly matching TRBD1 (6 bases). Germline CDR1 reads SGHRS; CDR2 reads YFSETQ. This CDR3 is 15 amino acids long. V was cut by 1 base and J by 2 bases, with 11 bases left in between. CDR3 coding DNA: TGCGCCAGCAGCTTGATCCAGGGGCACACAGATACGCAGTATTTT. Amino acid sequence: CASSLIQGHTDTQYF.

V usage is TRBV19 and J usage is TRBJ1-6, with D unclear. The CDR3 has 12 amino acids. The V end lost 5 bases, the J end lost 7 bases, and 6 bases lay between the germline ends. Germline CDR1 and CDR2: LNHDA and SQIVND (reference sequence). CDR3 nucleotides: TGTGCCAGTAGTGGGCAGAATTCACCCCTCCACTTT. Its translation: CASSGQNSPLHF.

This chain links TRBV30 with TRBJ1-2; TRBD1 matches at 10 bases. The CDR3 covers 13 residues. The V segment lost 2 bases and the J segment 8 bases; nucleotides outside the gene matches: 5. The germline gives CDR1 GTSNPN, CDR2 SVGIG (reference sequence). Written as DNA, the CDR3 is TGTGCCTGGAGTCGGGACAGGGGCGGCGGCTACACCTTC. It yields the protein CAWSRDRGGGYTF.

The chain is built from TRBV19 and TRBJ2-2; possibly TRBD2 for D (6 bases). This CDR3 comprises 13 residues. Germline V CDR1 and CDR2: LNHDA, SQIVND (reference sequence). V was shortened by 4 bases and J by 4 bases, with 7 bases between the two germline ends. The CDR3 DNA follows: TGTGCCAGTAGTAAGGGAGGCACCGGGGAGCTGTTTTTT. Translation: CASSKGGTGELFF.

The V gene is TRBV5-4, the J gene TRBJ2-1; a possible D gene is TRBD2 (5 bases). Germline V gene lookup returns CDR1 SGHNT and CDR2 YYREEE (reference sequence). The CDR3 extends over 13 amino acids. The V gene lost 0 bases and the J gene lost 8 bases, with 9 bases spanning the gap. This chain's CDR3 is CASSLAGVDEQFF. In nucleotides, the CDR3 is TGTGCCAGCAGCTTGGCCGGGGTGGATGAGCAGTTCTTC.

The chain has TRBV30 and TRBJ2-1; tentative D call: TRBD2 (5 bases). CDR1 GTSNPN and CDR2 SVGIG come from the germline V gene (reference sequence). The CDR3 spans 13 residues. V lost 5 bases and J lost 4, with 12 bases in between. CDR3 amino acids: CAWGIGLYNEQFF. CDR3 bases: TGTGCCTGGGGTATAGGACTTTACAATGAGCAGTTCTTC.

V usage is TRBV2 and J usage is TRBJ2-5; possibly TRBD1 for D (8 bases). The germline V and J ends were trimmed by 5 bases and 7 bases, with 14 bases remaining between them. This CDR3 has 13 amino acids. Germline CDR1 and CDR2: SNHLY and FYNNEI. The chain's CDR3 is CASSLTGEGTQYF. The CDR3 DNA reads TGTGCCAGCAGTTTGACAGGGGAGGGGACCCAGTACTTC. The whole variable domain, filled in from reference TRBV2 and TRBJ2-5, reads EPEVTQTPSHQVTQMGQEVILRCVPISNHLYFYWYRQILGQKVEFLVSFYNNEISEKSEIFDDQFSVERPDGSNFTLKIRSTKLEDSAMYFCASSLTGEGTQYFGPGTRLLVL.

This clone occurred a few times. The V and J genes are TRBV27 and TRBJ1-2; TRBD1 aligns across 7 bases. V shed 6 bases and J 2 bases; nucleotides not matched to a gene: 0. The CDR3 sequence is 12 residues long. Per germline, CDR1 MNHEY and CDR2 SMNVEV (reference sequence). Here the CDR3 reads CASRGQNYGYTF. The CDR3 coding sequence is TGTGCCAGCAGGGGACAGAACTATGGCTACACCTTC.